This T cell receptor (beta chain) was sequenced for a study of tumor and adjacent non-tumor tissue in lung cancer. Study results and caveats: Compared with tumor, normal lung showed significantly lower TCR diversity. In normal lung, the top 100 clones were significantly more dominant than in tumor.

This clonotype appeared once. Its antigen remains unknown. Because it lacks the conserved phenylalanine or tryptophan at the end, this CDR3 is likely a read error. The V and J ends lost 5 bases and 5 bases, in that order; junction bases with no gene match: 11. This CDR3 spans 15 amino acids. RNA was extracted from bulk tissue without any cell sorting. TCRbeta libraries were built with three rounds of nested PCR, modified from ARM-PCR. Each CDR3 protein gets one entry after TCRdb re-called the multiplex PCR reads with MiXCR. Here the sample spans approximately 100,000 distinct CDR3 sequences, more than 60% being singletons.

The receptor was derived from a woman aged 55 to 70 with non-small cell lung cancer. The rearrangement links TRBV12-3 or TRBV12-4 to TRBJ2-5, with 7 positions matching TRBD2. The source material was lung tumor tissue. The CDR3 sequence: CASSPDCGSGETQYM. The CDR3 coding sequence is TGTGCCAGCAGTCCCGACTGCGGGAGTGGGGAGACCCAGTACATG.